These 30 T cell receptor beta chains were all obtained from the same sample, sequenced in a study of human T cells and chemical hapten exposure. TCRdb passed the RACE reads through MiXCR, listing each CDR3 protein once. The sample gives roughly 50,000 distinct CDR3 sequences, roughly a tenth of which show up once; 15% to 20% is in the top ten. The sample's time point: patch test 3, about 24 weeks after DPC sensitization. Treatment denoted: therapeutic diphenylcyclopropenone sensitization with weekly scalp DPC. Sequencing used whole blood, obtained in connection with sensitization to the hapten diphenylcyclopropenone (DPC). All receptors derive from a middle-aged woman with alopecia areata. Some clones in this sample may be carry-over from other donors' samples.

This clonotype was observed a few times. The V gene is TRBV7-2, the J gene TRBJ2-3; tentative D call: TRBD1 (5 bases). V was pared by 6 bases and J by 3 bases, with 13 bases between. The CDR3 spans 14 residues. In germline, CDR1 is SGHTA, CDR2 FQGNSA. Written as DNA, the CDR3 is TGTGCCAGCAGGGGGCCAGTCTCTACAGATACGCAGTATTTT. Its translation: CASRGPVSTDTQYF.

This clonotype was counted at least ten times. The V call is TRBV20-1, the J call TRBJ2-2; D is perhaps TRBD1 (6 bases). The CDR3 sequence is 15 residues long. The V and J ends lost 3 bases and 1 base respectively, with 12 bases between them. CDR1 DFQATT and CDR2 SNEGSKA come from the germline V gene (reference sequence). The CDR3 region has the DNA TGCAGTGCTAGTGCCGGACAGAAGAACACCGGGGAGCTGTTTTTT. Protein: CSASAGQKNTGELFF.

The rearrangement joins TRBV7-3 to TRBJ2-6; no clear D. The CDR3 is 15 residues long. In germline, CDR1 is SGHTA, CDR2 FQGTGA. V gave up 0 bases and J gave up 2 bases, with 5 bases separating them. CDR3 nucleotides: TGTGCCAGCAGCTTAACGTCCGCTGGGGCCAACGTCCTGACTTTC. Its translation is CASSLTSAGANVLTF.

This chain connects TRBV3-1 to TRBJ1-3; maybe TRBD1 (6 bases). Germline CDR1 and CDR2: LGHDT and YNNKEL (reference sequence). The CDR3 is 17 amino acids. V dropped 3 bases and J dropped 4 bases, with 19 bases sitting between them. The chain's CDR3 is CASSHAFQGQRGNTIYF. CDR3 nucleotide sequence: TGTGCCAGCAGCCACGCCTTCCAGGGGCAGCGAGGAAACACCATATATTTT.

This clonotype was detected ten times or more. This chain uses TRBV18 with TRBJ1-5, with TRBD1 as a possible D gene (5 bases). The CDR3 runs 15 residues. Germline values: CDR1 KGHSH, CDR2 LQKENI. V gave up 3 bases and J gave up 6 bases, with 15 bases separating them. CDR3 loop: CASSPLGKGVQPQHF. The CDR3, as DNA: TGTGCCAGCTCACCGTTAGGGAAAGGGGTTCAGCCCCAGCATTTT. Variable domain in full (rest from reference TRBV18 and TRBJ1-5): NAGVMQNPRHLVRRRGQEARLRCSPMKGHSHVYWYRQLPEEGLKFMVYLQKENIIDESGMPKERFSAEFPKEGPSILRIQQVVRGDSAAYFCASSPLGKGVQPQHFGDGTRLSIL.

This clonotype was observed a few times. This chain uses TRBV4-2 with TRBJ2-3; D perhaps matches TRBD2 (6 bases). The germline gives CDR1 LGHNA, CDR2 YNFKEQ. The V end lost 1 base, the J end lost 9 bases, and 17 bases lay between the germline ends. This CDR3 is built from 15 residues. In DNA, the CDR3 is TGTGCCAGCAGCCAAGTAGGCGGGGATTCCCGAACGCAGTATTTT. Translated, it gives CASSQVGGDSRTQYF.

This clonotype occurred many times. CDR3 nucleotide sequence: TGTGCCAGCAGCCAGGTTTATGGACTAGCGGGGTACAATGAGCAGTTCTTC. As protein: CASSQVYGLAGYNEQFF. The chain recombines TRBV7-3 with TRBJ2-1, with 12 bases matching TRBD2. The CDR3 length is 17 residues. Looked up from germline, CDR1 is SGHTA and CDR2 is FQGTGA. V trimming: 5 bases; J trimming: 4 bases; junction bases outside the gene matches: 9.

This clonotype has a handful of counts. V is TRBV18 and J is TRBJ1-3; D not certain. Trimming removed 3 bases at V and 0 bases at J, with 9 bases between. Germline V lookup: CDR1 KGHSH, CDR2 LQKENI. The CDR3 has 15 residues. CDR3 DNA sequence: TGTGCCAGCTCACCGGAAGAGAGCTCTGGAAACACCATATATTTT. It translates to CASSPEESSGNTIYF. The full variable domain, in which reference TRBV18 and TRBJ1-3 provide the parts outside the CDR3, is NAGVMQNPRHLVRRRGQEARLRCSPMKGHSHVYWYRQLPEEGLKFMVYLQKENIIDESGMPKERFSAEFPKEGPSILRIQQVVRGDSAAYFCASSPEESSGNTIYFGEGSWLTVV.

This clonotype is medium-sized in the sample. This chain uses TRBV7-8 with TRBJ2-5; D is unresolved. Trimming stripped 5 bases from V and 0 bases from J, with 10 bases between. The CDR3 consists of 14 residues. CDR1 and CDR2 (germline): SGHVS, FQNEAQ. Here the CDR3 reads CASSPTAYQETQYF. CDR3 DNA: TGTGCCAGCAGCCCCACAGCCTACCAAGAGACCCAGTACTTC. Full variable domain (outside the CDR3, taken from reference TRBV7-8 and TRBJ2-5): GAGVSQSPRYKVAKRGQDVALRCDPISGHVSLFWYQQALGQGPEFLTYFQNEAQLDKSGLPSDRFFAERPEGSVSTLKIQRTQQEDSAVYLCASSPTAYQETQYFGPGTRLLVL.

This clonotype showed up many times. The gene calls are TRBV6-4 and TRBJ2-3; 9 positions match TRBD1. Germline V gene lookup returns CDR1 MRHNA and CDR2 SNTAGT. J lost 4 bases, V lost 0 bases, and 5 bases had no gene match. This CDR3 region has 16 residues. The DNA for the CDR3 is TGTGCCAGCAGTGACTCGAGAGGGACAGGGTCAGATACGCAGTATTTT. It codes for CASSDSRGTGSDTQYF.

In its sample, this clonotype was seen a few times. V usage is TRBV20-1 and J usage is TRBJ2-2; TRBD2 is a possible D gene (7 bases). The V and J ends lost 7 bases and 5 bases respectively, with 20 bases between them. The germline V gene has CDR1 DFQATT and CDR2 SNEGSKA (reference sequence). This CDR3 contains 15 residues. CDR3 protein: CSGTVGRGGTGELFF. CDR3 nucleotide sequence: TGCAGTGGGACCGTGGGCAGGGGAGGGACCGGGGAGCTGTTTTTT.

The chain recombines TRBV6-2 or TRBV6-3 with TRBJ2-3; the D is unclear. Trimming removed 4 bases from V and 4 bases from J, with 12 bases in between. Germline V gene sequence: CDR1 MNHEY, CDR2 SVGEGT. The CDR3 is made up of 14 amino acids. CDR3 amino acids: CASSSPGAPDTQYF. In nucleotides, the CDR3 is TGTGCCAGCAGTTCCCCCGGAGCGCCAGATACGCAGTATTTT.

The CDR3 region has the DNA TGTGCCAGTATGCGACTAGCGGGCCTGGGAGATACGCAGTATTTT. Its protein is CASMRLAGLGDTQYF. The gene calls are TRBV19 and TRBJ2-3, with TRBD2 matching over 10 bases. The CDR3 is 15 amino acids. Trimming removed 7 bases from V and 5 bases from J; junction bases left unmatched: 9. CDR1 and CDR2 (germline): LNHDA, SQIVND (reference sequence).

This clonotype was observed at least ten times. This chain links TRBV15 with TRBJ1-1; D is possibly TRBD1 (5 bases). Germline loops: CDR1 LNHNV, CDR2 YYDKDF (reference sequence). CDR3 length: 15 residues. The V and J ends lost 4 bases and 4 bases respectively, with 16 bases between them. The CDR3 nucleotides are TGTGCCACCAGCACTGAGAGGGGCGTCCCCACTGAAGCTTTCTTT. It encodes CATSTERGVPTEAFF.

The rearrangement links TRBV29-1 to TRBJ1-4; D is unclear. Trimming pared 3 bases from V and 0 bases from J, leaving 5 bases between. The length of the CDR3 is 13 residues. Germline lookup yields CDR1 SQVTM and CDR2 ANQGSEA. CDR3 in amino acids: CSVEWATNEKLFF. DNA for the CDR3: TGCAGCGTTGAGTGGGCAACTAATGAAAAACTGTTTTTT.

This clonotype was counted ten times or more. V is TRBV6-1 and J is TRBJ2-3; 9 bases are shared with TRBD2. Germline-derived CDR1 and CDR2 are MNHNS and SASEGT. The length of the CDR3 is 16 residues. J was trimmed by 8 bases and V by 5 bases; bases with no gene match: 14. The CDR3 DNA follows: TGTGCCAGCAGTTTCTCAGTCCGCGGGGGGGCCGGTACGCAGTATTTT. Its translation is CASSFSVRGGAGTQYF.

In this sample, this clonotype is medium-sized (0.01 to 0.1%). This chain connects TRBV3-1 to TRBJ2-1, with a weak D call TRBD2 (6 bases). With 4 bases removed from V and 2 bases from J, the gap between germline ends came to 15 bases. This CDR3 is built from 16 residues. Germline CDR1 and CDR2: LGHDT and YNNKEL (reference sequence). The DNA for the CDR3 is TGTGCCAGCAGCCTACTAGCTGAACTAGCCTACAATGAGCAGTTCTTC. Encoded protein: CASSLLAELAYNEQFF.

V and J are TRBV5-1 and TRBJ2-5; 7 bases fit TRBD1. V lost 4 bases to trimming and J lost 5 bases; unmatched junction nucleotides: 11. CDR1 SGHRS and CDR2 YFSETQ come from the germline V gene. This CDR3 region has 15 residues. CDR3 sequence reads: CASSPGTVLRETQYF. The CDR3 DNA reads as TGCGCCAGCAGCCCCGGGACAGTATTGCGGGAGACCCAGTACTTC.

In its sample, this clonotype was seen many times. The CDR3 nucleotides read TGTGCCAGCAGTGACTCCGGGGGGGCCGATACGCAGTATTTT. This sequence encodes CASSDSGGADTQYF. The V call is TRBV6-4, the J call TRBJ2-3, with 8 bases identical to TRBD2. The CDR3 is 14 residues long. Germline V gives CDR1 MRHNA, CDR2 SNTAGT. V was pared by 0 bases and J by 6 bases, with 2 bases of the junction left unmatched.

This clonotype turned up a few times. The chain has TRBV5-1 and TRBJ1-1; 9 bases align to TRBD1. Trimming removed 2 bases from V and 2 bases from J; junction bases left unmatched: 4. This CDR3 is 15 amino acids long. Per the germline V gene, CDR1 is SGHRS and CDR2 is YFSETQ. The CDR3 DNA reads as TGCGCCAGCAGCTTCTGGGGACAGGGCAACACTGAAGCTTTCTTT. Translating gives CASSFWGQGNTEAFF.

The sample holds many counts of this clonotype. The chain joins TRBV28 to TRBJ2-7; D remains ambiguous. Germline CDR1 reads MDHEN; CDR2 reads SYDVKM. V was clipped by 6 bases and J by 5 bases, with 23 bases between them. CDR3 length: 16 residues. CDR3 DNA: TGTGCCAGCAGCCAGCCCGCCAGCCAACCGTATAACGAGCAGTACTTC. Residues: CASSQPASQPYNEQYF.

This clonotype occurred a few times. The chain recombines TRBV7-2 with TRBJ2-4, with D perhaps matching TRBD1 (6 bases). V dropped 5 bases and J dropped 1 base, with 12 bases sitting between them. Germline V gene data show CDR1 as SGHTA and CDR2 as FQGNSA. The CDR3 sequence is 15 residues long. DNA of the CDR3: TGTGCCAGCAGCCCTAGACAGGAGGCCAAAAACATTCAGTACTTC. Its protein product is CASSPRQEAKNIQYF. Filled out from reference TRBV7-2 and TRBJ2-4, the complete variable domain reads GAGVSQSPSNKVTEKGKDVELRCDPISGHTALYWYRQSLGQGLEFLIYFQGNSAPDKSGLPSDRFSAERTGGSVSTLTIQRTQQEDSAVYLCASSPRQEAKNIQYFGAGTRLSVL.

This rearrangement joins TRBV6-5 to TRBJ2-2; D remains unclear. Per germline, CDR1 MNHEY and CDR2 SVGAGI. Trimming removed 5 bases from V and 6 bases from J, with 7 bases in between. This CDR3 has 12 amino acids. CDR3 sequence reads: CASSLGAGELFF. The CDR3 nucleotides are TGTGCCAGCAGTCTAGGTGCCGGGGAGCTGTTTTTT.

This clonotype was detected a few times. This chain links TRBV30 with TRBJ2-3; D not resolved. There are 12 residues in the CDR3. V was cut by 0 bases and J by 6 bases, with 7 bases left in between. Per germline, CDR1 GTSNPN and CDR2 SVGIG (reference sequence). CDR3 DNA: TGTGCCTGGAGTGTCTATCCCGATACGCAGTATTTT. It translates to CAWSVYPDTQYF.

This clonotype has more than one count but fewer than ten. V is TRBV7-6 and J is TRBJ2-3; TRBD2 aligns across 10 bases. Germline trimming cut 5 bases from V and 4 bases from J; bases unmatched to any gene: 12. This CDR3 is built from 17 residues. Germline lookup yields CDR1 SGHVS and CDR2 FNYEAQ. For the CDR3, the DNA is TGTGCCAGCAGCACCCCCTTGAGCGGGGGGGGACCAGATACGCAGTATTTT. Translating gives CASSTPLSGGGPDTQYF.

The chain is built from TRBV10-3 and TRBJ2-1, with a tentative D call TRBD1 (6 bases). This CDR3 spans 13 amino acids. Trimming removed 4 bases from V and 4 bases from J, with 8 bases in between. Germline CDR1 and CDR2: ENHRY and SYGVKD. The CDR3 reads CAISAQGYNEQFF. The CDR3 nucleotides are TGTGCCATCAGTGCACAGGGTTACAATGAGCAGTTCTTC.

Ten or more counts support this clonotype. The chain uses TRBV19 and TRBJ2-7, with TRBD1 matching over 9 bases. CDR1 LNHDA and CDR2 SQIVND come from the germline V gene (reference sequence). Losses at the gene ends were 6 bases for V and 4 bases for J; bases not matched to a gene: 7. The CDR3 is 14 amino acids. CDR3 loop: CASSWGQGGYEQYF. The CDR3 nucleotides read TGTGCCAGTAGCTGGGGACAGGGAGGTTACGAGCAGTACTTC.

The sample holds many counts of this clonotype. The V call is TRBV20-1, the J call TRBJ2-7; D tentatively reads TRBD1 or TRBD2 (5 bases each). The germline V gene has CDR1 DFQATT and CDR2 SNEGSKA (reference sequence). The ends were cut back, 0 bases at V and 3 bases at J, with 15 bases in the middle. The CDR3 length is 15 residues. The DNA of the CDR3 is TGCAGTGCTAGAGATGGGGCAGGGAGTAGCTACGAGCAGTACTTC. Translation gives CSARDGAGSSYEQYF.

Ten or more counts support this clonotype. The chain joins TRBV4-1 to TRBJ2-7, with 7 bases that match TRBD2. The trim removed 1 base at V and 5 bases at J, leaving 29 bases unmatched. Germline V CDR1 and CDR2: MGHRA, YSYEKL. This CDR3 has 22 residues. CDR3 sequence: CASSQGSVQGLSLSVVDHEQYF. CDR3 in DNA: TGCGCCAGCAGCCAAGGCTCGGTTCAGGGACTAAGCCTTTCGGTGGTAGACCACGAGCAGTACTTC.

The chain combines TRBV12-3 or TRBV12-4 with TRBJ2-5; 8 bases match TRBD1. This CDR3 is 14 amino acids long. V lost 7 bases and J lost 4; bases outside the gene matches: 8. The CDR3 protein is CASNPPQGAETQYF. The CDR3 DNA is TGTGCCAGCAACCCGCCCCAGGGGGCAGAGACCCAGTACTTC.